Listed here is a single TCR beta chain. The data are from a study of blood T cell repertoires in COVID-19. Study-wide context: Whether acute or convalescent, the COVID-19 samples came from the United States, Italy and Spain. The cDNA or gDNA used as material had been derived from T cells, B-cell-depleted T cells, or PBMCs.

Trimming left V 7 bases short and J 0 bases short, with 16 bases between. Per the germline V gene, CDR1 is MNHEY and CDR2 is SVGAGI. This CDR3 has 15 residues. Original data processing: Researchers report that nucleated cell counts were estimated from reference gene primer amplification. Produced via immunoSEQ multiplex PCR; TCRdb's table is partial and in-frame only. The V and J calls and the clone size are those of that table, but D and trimming were determined from the DNA. The sample comprises about half a million clones, approximately 85% of which are singletons, and roughly 3.2% rests with the top ten.

The TCR sequence derives from a human donor in a cohort sampled during active COVID-19. Sequenced: peripheral blood. The chain links TRBV6-5 to TRBJ2-7; D possibly corresponds to TRBD2 (7 bases). The CDR3 coding sequence is TGTGCCAGCACCCGAGGGGGGGAGGGCTCCTACGAGCAGTACTTC. This codes for CASTRGGEGSYEQYF.